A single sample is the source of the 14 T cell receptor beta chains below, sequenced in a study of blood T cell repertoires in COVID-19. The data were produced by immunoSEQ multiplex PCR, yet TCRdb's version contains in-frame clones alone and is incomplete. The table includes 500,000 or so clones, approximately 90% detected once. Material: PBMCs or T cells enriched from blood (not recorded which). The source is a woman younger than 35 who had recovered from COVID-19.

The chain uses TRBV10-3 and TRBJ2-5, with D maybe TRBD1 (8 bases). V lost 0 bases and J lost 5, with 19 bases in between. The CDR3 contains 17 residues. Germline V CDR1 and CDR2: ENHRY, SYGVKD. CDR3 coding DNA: TGTGCCATCAGTGAGTCGGGGGGGCCAGGGGGCGAGGAGACCCAGTACTTC. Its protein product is CAISESGGPGGEETQYF.

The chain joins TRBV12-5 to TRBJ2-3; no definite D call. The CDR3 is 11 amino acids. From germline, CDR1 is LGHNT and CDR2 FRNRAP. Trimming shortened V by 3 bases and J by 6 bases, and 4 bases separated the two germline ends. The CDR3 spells CASGFMDTQYF. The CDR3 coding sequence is TGTGCTAGTGGTTTTATGGATACGCAGTATTTT.

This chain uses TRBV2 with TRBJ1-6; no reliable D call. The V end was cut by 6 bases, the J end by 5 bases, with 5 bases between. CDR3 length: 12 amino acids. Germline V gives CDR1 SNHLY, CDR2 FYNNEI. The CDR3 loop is CASRLNNSPLHF. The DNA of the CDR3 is TGTGCCAGCAGGCTAAATAATTCACCCCTCCACTTT. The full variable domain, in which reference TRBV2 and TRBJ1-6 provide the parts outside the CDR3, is EPEVTQTPSHQVTQMGQEVILRCVPISNHLYFYWYRQILGQKVEFLVSFYNNEISEKSEIFDDQFSVERPDGSNFTLKIRSTKLEDSAMYFCASRLNNSPLHFGNGTRLTVT.

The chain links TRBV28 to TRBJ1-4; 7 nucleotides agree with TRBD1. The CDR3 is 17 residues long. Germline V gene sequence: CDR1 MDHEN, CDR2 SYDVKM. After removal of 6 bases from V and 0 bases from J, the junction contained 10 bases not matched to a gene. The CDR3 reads CASSLRDRDATNEKLFF. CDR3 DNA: TGTGCCAGCAGCCTACGTGACAGGGATGCAACTAATGAAAAACTGTTTTTT.

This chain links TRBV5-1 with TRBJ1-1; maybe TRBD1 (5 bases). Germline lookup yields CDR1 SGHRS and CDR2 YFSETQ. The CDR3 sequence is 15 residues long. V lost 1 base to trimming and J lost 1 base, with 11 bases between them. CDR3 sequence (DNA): TGCGCCAGCAGCTTGACGGGGGGAGAGAACACTGAAGCTTTCTTT. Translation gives CASSLTGGENTEAFF.

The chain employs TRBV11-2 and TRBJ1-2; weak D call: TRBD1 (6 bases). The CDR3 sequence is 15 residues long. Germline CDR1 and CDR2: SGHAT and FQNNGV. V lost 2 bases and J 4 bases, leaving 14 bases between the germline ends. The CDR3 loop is CASSLSVQGSYGYTF. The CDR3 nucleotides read TGTGCCAGCAGCTTATCGGTCCAGGGGAGCTATGGCTACACCTTC.

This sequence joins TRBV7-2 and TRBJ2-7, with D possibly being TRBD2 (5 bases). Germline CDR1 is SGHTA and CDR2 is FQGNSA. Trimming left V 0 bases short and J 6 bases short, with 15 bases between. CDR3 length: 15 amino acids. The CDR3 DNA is TGTGCCAGCAGCTTAGCGGAGGCCCCAGCGGTCGAGCAGTACTTC. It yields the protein CASSLAEAPAVEQYF.

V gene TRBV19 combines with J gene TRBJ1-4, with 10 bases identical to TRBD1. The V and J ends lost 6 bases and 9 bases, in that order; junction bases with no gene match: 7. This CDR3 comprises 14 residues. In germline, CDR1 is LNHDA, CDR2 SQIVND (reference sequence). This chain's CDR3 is CASSPGTGEQKLFF. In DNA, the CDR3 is TGTGCCAGTAGCCCCGGGACAGGGGAGCAAAAACTGTTTTTT.

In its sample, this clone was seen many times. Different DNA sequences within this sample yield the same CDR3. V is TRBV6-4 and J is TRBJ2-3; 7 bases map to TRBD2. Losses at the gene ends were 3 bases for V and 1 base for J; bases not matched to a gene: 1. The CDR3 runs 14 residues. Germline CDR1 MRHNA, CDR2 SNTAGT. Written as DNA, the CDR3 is TGTGCCAGCAGTGAACGGGGGGGCACAGATACGCAGTATTTT. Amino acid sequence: CASSERGGTDTQYF.

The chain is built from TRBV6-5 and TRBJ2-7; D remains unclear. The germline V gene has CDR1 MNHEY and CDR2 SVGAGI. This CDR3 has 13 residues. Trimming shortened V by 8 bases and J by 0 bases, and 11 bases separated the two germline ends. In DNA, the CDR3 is TGTGCCAGCGGGCCTGACGTCTCCTACGAGCAGTACTTC. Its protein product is CASGPDVSYEQYF.

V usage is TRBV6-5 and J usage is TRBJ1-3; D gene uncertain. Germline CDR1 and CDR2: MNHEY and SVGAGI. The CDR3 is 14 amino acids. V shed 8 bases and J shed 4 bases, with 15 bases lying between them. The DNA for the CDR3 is TGTGCCAGCTTCGTGAGGTCGTCGGGAAACACCATATATTTT. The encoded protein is CASFVRSSGNTIYF.

The CDR3 nucleotides read TGCGCCAGCAGCTACCTAGGCCCCGGGGAGCTGTTTTTT. As protein: CASSYLGPGELFF. The chain recombines TRBV5-1 with TRBJ2-2; D is uncertain. The V end was cut by 3 bases, the J end by 6 bases, with 9 bases between. The CDR3 consists of 13 residues. The V gene's germline CDR1 is SGHRS and CDR2 YFSETQ.

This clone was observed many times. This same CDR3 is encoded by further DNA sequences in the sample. The CDR3 coding sequence is TGTGCCAGCAGCGCCGGGACAGGATTGAACTATGGCTACACCTTC. Translated: CASSAGTGLNYGYTF. V and J are TRBV2 and TRBJ1-2, with 8 bases aligning to TRBD1. Per the germline V gene, CDR1 is SNHLY and CDR2 is FYNNEI. The CDR3 spans 15 residues. J was trimmed by 2 bases and V by 6 bases; bases with no gene match: 8.

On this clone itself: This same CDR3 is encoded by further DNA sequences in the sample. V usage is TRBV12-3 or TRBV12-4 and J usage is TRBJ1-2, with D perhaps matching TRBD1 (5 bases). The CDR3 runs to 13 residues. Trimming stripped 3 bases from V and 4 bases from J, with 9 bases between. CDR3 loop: CASSFDRGYGYTF. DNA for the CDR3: TGTGCCAGCAGTTTTGACAGAGGCTATGGCTACACCTTC.